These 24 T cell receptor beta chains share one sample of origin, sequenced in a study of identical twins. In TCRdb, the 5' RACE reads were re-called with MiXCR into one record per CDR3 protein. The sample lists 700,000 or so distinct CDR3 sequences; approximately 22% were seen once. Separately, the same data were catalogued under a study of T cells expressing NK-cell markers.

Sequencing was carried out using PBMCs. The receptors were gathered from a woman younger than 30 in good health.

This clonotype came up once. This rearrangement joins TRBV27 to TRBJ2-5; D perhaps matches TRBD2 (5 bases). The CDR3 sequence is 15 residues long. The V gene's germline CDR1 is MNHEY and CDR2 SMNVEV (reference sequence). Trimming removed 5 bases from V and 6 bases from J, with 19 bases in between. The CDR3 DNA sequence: TGTGCCAGCAGTGGGTTGGAGGCCGCTAAGCAGACCCAGTACTTC. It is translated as CASSGLEAAKQTQYF.

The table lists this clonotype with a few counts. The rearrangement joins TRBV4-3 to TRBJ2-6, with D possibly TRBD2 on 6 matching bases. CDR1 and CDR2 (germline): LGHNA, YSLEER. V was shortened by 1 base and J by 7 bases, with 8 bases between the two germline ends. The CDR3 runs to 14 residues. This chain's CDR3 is CASSQAGTANVLTF. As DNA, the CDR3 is TGCGCCAGCAGCCAAGCTGGGACTGCCAACGTCCTGACTTTC.

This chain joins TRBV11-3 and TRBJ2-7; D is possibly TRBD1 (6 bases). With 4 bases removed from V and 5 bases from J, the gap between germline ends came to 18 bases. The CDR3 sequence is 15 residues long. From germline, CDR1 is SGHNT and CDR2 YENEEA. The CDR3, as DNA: TGTGCCAGCAGCTGGGGACCGGGACACCTAAACGAGCAGTACTTC. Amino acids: CASSWGPGHLNEQYF.

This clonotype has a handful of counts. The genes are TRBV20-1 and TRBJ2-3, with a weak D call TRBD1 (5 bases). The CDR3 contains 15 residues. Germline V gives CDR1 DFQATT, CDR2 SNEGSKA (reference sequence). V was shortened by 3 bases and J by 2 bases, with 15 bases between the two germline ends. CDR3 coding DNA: TGCAGTGCTAGGACAGACTGGAGAAACACAGATACGCAGTATTTT. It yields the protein CSARTDWRNTDTQYF.

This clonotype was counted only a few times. The CDR3 DNA sequence: TGTGCCAGCAAACCCACGACAGATACGCAGTATTTT. Translation: CASKPTTDTQYF. This chain uses TRBV7-9 with TRBJ2-3; D uncertain. This CDR3 is built from 12 residues. The germline V and J ends were trimmed by 7 bases and 3 bases, with 8 bases remaining between them. From germline, CDR1 is SEHNR and CDR2 FQNEAQ (reference sequence).

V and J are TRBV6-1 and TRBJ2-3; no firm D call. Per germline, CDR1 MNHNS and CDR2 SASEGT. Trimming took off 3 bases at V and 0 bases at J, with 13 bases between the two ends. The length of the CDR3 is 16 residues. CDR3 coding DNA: TGTGCCAGCAGTGACCCTTGGACGGCTAGCACAGATACGCAGTATTTT. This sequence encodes CASSDPWTASTDTQYF.

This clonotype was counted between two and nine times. The CDR3 protein is CSASMGERQFF. CDR3 DNA: TGCAGTGCTAGTATGGGGGAGAGGCAGTTCTTC. The rearrangement joins TRBV20-1 to TRBJ2-1, with D perhaps TRBD1 or TRBD2 (5 bases each). Trimming took off 3 bases at V and 12 bases at J, with 12 bases between the two ends. Germline values: CDR1 DFQATT, CDR2 SNEGSKA (reference sequence). This CDR3 spans 11 amino acids.

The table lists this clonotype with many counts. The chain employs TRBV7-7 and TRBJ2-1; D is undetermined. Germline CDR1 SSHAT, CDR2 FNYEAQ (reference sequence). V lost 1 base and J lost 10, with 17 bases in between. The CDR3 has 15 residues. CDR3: CASSLEASSVEEQFF. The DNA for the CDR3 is TGTGCCAGCAGCTTAGAGGCGAGCTCCGTGGAGGAGCAGTTCTTC.

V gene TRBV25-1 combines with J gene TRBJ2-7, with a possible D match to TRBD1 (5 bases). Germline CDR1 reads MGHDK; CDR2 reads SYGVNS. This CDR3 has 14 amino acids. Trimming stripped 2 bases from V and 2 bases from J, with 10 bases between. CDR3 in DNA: TGTGCCAGCAGTGAAGGGCCAGGGCCCTACGAGCAGTACTTC. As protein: CASSEGPGPYEQYF.

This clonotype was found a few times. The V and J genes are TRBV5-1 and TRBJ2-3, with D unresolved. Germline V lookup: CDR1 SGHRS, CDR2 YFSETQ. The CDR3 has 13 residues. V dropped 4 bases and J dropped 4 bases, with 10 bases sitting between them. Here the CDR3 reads CASSRELADTQYF. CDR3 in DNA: TGCGCCAGCAGCAGGGAATTGGCAGATACGCAGTATTTT.

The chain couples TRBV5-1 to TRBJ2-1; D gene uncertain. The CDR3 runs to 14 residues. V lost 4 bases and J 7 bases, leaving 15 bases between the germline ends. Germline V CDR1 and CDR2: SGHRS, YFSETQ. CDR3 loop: CASSAPRLNNEQFF. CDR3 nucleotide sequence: TGCGCCAGCAGCGCCCCCCGTCTAAATAATGAGCAGTTCTTC.

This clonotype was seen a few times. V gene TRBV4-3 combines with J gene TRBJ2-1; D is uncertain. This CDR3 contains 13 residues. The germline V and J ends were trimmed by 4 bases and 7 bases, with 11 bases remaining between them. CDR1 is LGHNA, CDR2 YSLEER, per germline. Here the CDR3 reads CASSLVTGNEQFF. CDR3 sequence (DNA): TGCGCCAGCAGCCTCGTCACGGGTAATGAGCAGTTCTTC.

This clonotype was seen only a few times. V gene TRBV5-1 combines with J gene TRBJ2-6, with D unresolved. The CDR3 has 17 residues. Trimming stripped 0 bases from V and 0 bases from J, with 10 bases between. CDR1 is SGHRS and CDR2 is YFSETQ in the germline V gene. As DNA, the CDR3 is TGCGCCAGCAGCTTGGAGGGTTCCTACTCTGGGGCCAACGTCCTGACTTTC. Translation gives CASSLEGSYSGANVLTF. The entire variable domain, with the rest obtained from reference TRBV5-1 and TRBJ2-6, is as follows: KAGVTQTPRYLIKTRGQQVTLSCSPISGHRSVSWYQQTPGQGLQFLFEYFSETQRNKGNFPGRFSGRQFSNSRSEMNVSTLELGDSALYLCASSLEGSYSGANVLTFGAGSRLTVL.

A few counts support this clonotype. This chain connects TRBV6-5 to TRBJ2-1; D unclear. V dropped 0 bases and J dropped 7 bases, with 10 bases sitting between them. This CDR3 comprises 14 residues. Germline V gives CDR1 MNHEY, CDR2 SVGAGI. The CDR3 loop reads CASSYSISGNEQFF. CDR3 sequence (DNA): TGTGCCAGCAGTTACTCGATTTCTGGGAATGAGCAGTTCTTC.

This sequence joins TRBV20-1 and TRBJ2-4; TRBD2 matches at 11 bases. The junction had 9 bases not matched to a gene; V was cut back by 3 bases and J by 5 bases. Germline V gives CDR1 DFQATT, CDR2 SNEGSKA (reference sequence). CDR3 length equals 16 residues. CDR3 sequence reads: CSASRVAGGPENIQYF. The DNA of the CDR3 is TGCAGTGCTAGTCGGGTAGCGGGGGGGCCCGAAAACATTCAGTACTTC.

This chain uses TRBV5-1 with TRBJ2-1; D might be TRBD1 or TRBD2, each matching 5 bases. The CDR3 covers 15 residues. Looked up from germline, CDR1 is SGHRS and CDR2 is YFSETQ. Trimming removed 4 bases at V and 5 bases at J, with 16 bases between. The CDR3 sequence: CASSPAGTRHNEQFF. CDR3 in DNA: TGCGCCAGCAGCCCGGCTGGGACCAGGCACAATGAGCAGTTCTTC.

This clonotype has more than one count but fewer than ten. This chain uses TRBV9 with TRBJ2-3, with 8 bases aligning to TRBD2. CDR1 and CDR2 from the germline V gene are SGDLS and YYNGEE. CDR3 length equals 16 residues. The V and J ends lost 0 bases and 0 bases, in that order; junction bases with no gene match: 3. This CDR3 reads CASSVVLAGSTDTQYF. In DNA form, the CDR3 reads TGTGCCAGCAGCGTAGTCTTAGCGGGAAGCACAGATACGCAGTATTTT.

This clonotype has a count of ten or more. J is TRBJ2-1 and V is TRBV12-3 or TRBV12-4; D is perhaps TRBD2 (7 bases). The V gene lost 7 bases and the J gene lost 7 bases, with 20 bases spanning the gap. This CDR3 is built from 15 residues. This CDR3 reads CASTQGGRALNEQFF. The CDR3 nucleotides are TGTGCCAGCACACAAGGGGGGAGGGCCTTGAATGAGCAGTTCTTC.

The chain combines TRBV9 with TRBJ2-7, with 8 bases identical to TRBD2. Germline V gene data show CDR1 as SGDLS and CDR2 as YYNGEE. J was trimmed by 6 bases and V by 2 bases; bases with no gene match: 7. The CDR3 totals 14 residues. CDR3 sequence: CASSVGGGSAEQYF. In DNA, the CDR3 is TGTGCCAGCAGCGTTGGCGGGGGGTCGGCCGAGCAGTACTTC.

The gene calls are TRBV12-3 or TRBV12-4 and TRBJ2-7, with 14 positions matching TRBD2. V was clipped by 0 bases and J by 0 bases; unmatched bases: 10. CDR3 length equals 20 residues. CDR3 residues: CASSLAPRLAGGRSSYEQYF. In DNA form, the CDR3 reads TGTGCCAGCAGTTTAGCGCCCCGACTAGCGGGAGGGAGGAGCTCCTACGAGCAGTACTTC.

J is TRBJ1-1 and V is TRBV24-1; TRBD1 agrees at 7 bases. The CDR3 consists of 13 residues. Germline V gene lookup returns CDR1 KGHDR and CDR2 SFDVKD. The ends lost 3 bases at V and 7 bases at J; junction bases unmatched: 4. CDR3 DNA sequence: TGTGCCACCAGTGATGACCGGGACAGTGAAGCTTTCTTT. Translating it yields CATSDDRDSEAFF.

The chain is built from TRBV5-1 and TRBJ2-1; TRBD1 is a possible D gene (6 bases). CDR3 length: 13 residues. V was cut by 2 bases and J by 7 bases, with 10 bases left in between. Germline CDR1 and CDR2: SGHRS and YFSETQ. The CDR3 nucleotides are TGCGCCAGCAGCTTTCCGAGGGGGAATGAGCAGTTCTTC. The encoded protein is CASSFPRGNEQFF.

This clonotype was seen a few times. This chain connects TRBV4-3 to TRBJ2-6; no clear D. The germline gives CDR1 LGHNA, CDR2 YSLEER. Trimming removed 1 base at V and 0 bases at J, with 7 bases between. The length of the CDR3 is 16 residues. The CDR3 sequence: CASSQVVSSGANVLTF. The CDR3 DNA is TGCGCCAGCAGCCAAGTGGTCTCCTCTGGGGCCAACGTCCTGACTTTC.

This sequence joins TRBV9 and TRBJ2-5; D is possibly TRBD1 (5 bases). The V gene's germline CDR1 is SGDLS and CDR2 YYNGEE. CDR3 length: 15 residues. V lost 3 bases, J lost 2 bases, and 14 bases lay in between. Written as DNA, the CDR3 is TGTGCCAGCAGCGCCCCTAGGAAGGGGCAAGAGACCCAGTACTTC. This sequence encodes CASSAPRKGQETQYF.